The 27 T cell receptor beta chains presented below share a single source sample, sequenced in a study of T cell responses to AZD1222 COVID-19 vaccine. TCRdb keeps only in-frame clones here, not all; method: immunoSEQ multiplex PCR. This table holds around 99,000 clones, 90% to 95% found once. The sequencing used peripheral blood, collected 28 days after the second AZD1222 dose. The receptors were sampled from an adult who received the AZD1222 COVID-19 vaccine.

CDR3 loop: CATSILAGAVEQYF. In DNA, the CDR3 is TGTGCCACCAGCATACTAGCGGGAGCAGTCGAGCAGTACTTC. The chain uses TRBV15 and TRBJ2-7, with TRBD2 matching 11 bases. The CDR3 has 14 amino acids. The junction had 5 bases not matched to a gene; V was cut back by 4 bases and J by 6 bases. The V gene's germline CDR1 is LNHNV and CDR2 YYDKDF (reference sequence).

The chain links TRBV3-1 (or the pseudogene TRBV3-2) to TRBJ2-3; D unclear. The CDR3 has 12 residues. The germline gives CDR1 LGHDT, CDR2 YNNKEL (reference sequence). Deletions cut 4 bases from V and 3 bases from J, with 5 bases between. Here the CDR3 reads CASSPTTDTQYF. The CDR3 bases are TGTGCCAGCAGCCCGACAACAGATACGCAGTATTTT.

This clone was detected only once. V gene TRBV7-9 combines with J gene TRBJ2-2; D is unclear. Germline V gene sequence: CDR1 SEHNR, CDR2 FQNEAQ (reference sequence). The V end was cut by 3 bases, the J end by 6 bases, with 11 bases between. The CDR3 extends over 14 amino acids. The CDR3 DNA sequence: TGTGCCAGCAGCTTCACTGGGGTGGCCGGGGAGCTGTTTTTT. Translating it yields CASSFTGVAGELFF.

The CDR3 bases are TGTGCCAGCGCCACCGGGAACTCTGGGGCCAACGTCCTGACTTTC. It is translated as CASATGNSGANVLTF. The rearrangement links TRBV19 to TRBJ2-6; D is perhaps TRBD2 (5 bases). Trimming cost V 9 bases and J 0 bases, with 12 bases left between them. CDR3 length: 15 amino acids. Per germline, CDR1 LNHDA and CDR2 SQIVND (reference sequence).

The V call is TRBV21-1, the J call TRBJ2-2. TRBV21-1 is assigned pseudogene status. The CDR3 is made up of 18 amino acids. For the CDR3, the DNA is TGTGCCAGCAGCAAAGCGCTCGGTAGGTGTCCTGTGACCGGGGAGCTGTTTTTT. Translated: CASSKALGRCPVTGELFF.

The chain combines TRBV11-2 with TRBJ2-7, with 7 bases lining up with TRBD2. V dropped 5 bases and J dropped 2; count of bases not matched to a gene: 9. CDR1 is SGHAT and CDR2 is FQNNGV in the germline V gene. The CDR3 is 15 amino acids. The CDR3 DNA reads as TGTGCCAGCAGCCTCGGTGGGGGGGTGGCCTACGAGCAGTACTTC. It yields the protein CASSLGGGVAYEQYF.

The rearrangement uses TRBV7-2 and TRBJ2-1; 8 nucleotides line up with TRBD2. This CDR3 contains 15 residues. Unmatched junction bases numbered 9, after V lost 5 bases and J lost 6 bases. Per the germline V gene, CDR1 is SGHTA and CDR2 is FQGNSA. CDR3 in DNA: TGTGCCAGCAGCGTACTAGCGGATCGTTTCAATGAGCAGTTCTTC. It codes for CASSVLADRFNEQFF.

The V call is TRBV10-1, the J call TRBJ2-2, with TRBD1 identical over 8 bases. There are 17 residues in the CDR3. The V segment lost 4 bases and the J segment 0 bases; nucleotides outside the gene matches: 7. Germline V gives CDR1 WNHNN, CDR2 SYGVQD (reference sequence). Here the CDR3 DNA reads TGCGCCAGCAGTGCGGTATCAGGGGGCGCGAACACCGGGGAGCTGTTTTTT. Protein: CASSAVSGGANTGELFF.

The V and J genes are TRBV28 and TRBJ2-7; 8 bases line up with TRBD1. Per the germline V gene, CDR1 is MDHEN and CDR2 is SYDVKM. V trimming: 5 bases; J trimming: 4 bases; junction bases outside the gene matches: 10. The CDR3 is made up of 15 amino acids. The CDR3 DNA is TGTGCCAGCAGTCCTCCAGGGGGCAGGGTGTACGAGCAGTACTTC. Protein product: CASSPPGGRVYEQYF.

This sequence joins TRBV28 and TRBJ1-2; unclear D gene. This CDR3 contains 13 residues. CDR1 is MDHEN and CDR2 is SYDVKM in the germline V gene. Trimming cost V 7 bases and J 4 bases, with 13 bases left between them. The CDR3 here is CASIGSGFYGYTF. The CDR3 DNA reads TGTGCCAGCATCGGGTCAGGTTTCTATGGCTACACCTTC.

The chain recombines TRBV11-2 with TRBJ1-1, with 10 bases aligning to TRBD1. Germline V gives CDR1 SGHAT, CDR2 FQNNGV. The CDR3 loop spans 18 amino acids. V shed 4 bases and J 3 bases; nucleotides not matched to a gene: 14. In DNA form, the CDR3 reads TGTGCCAGCAGCTCTCGACAGGGGGCTTTGATGTTTGACACTGAAGCTTTCTTT. It translates to CASSSRQGALMFDTEAFF.

This clone was counted once. The chain carries TRBV27 and TRBJ2-6, with D uncertain. Trimming shortened V by 1 base and J by 2 bases, and 3 bases separated the two germline ends. The CDR3 covers 14 residues. Germline CDR1 and CDR2: MNHEY and SMNVEV (reference sequence). The CDR3 nucleotides read TGTGCCAGCAGTTTATTAGCTGGGGCCAACGTCCTGACTTTC. Its protein is CASSLLAGANVLTF.

As regards this clone: At one of its ends the junction is not consistent with the germline gene, which may arise from a read error. The chain is built from TRBV7-7 and TRBJ2-1; TRBD1 is a possible D gene (6 bases). In germline, CDR1 is SSHAT, CDR2 FNYEAQ (reference sequence). The CDR3 runs 15 residues. The CDR3 is CASSLGQASYNEQFF. The CDR3 DNA reads TGTGCTAGCAGCTTGGGACAAGCTAGCTACAATGAGCAGTTCTTC.

This chain joins TRBV3-1 (or the pseudogene TRBV3-2) and TRBJ1-4; D not resolved. The germline V gene encodes CDR1 LGHDT and CDR2 YNNKEL (reference sequence). The V end was cut by 0 bases, the J end by 4 bases, with 12 bases between. The CDR3 covers 16 residues. The CDR3 region has the DNA TGTGCCAGCAGCCAAGAGCCACTCTGGGGTAATGAAAAACTGTTTTTT. Protein sequence: CASSQEPLWGNEKLFF.

The CDR3 protein is CASRLAAGANVLTF. In nucleotides, the CDR3 is TGTGCCAGCCGACTGGCAGCGGGGGCCAACGTCCTGACTTTC. The chain uses TRBV18 and TRBJ2-6; D is unresolved. The CDR3 has 14 residues. The germline V gene encodes CDR1 KGHSH and CDR2 LQKENI. Trimming took 8 bases from V and 4 from J, leaving 12 bases between them.

The chain recombines TRBV5-1 with TRBJ1-5; D unclear. V lost 0 bases and J 6 bases, leaving 10 bases between the germline ends. CDR1 SGHRS and CDR2 YFSETQ come from the germline V gene. This CDR3 is built from 14 residues. The CDR3 sequence: CASSLDGAGQPQHF. Written as DNA, the CDR3 is TGCGCCAGCAGCTTGGACGGAGCCGGTCAGCCCCAGCATTTT.

The rearrangement joins TRBV13 to TRBJ2-3; the match to TRBD1 covers 8 bases. The CDR3 spans 15 residues. The trim removed 1 base at V and 3 bases at J, leaving 3 bases unmatched. Germline V gene data show CDR1 as PRHDT and CDR2 as FYEKMQ (reference sequence). DNA of the CDR3: TGTGCCAGCAGCTTAGCGTGGACAGGGACAGATACGCAGTATTTT. Translated: CASSLAWTGTDTQYF.

The chain recombines TRBV19 with TRBJ2-2; possible D gene TRBD1, 5 bases. The CDR3 consists of 15 residues. V was trimmed by 6 bases and J by 1 base, leaving 12 bases between them. Germline V lookup: CDR1 LNHDA, CDR2 SQIVND (reference sequence). The CDR3, as DNA: TGTGCCAGTAGCCCCAGGGTTAGGAACACCGGGGAGCTGTTTTTT. This sequence encodes CASSPRVRNTGELFF.

This chain joins TRBV7-6 and TRBJ1-2; D unclear. The germline V gene has CDR1 SGHVS and CDR2 FNYEAQ. This CDR3 is built from 14 residues. V was clipped by 2 bases and J by 4 bases, with 11 bases between them. The DNA of the CDR3 is TGTGCCAGCAGCTTAAGTCTGAATGGCTATGGCTACACCTTC. Protein sequence: CASSLSLNGYGYTF.

This clone appeared once. This CDR3 is CASSLWNTEAFF. DNA for the CDR3: TGTGCCAGCAGCTTGTGGAACACTGAAGCTTTCTTT. This chain joins TRBV7-9 and TRBJ1-1; D call uncertain. Between the trimmed V and J ends, which lost 3 bases and 1 base, there was a span of 3 bases. This CDR3 spans 12 amino acids. The V gene's germline CDR1 is SEHNR and CDR2 FQNEAQ (reference sequence).

This chain connects TRBV19 to TRBJ2-3; a possible D gene is TRBD1 (6 bases). Germline-derived CDR1 and CDR2 are LNHDA and SQIVND (reference sequence). This CDR3 has 16 residues. Trimming cost V 7 bases and J 2 bases, with 19 bases left between them. The CDR3: CASNGLTGGYTDTQYF. For the CDR3, the DNA is TGTGCCAGTAATGGTCTGACTGGGGGCTACACAGATACGCAGTATTTT.

The J gene is TRBJ1-1, the V gene TRBV28, with no clear D. The CDR3 runs 13 residues. Germline CDR1 MDHEN, CDR2 SYDVKM. The V end was cut by 5 bases, the J end by 8 bases, with 15 bases between. The CDR3 sequence: CASSLPTRAEAFF. The CDR3 bases are TGTGCCAGCAGTCTCCCAACTCGCGCGGAAGCTTTCTTT.

This clone was observed a few times. This chain connects TRBV3-1 (or the pseudogene TRBV3-2) to TRBJ2-5, with D maybe TRBD2 (5 bases). Trimming left V 2 bases short and J 2 bases short, with 12 bases between. The CDR3 sequence is 15 residues long. Germline V gives CDR1 LGHDT, CDR2 YNNKEL (reference sequence). The CDR3 here is CASSQNIREQETQYF. CDR3 nucleotide sequence: TGTGCCAGCAGCCAAAATATCCGGGAACAAGAGACCCAGTACTTC.

This rearrangement joins TRBV13 to TRBJ2-7; 10 bases line up with TRBD2. The germline gives CDR1 PRHDT, CDR2 FYEKMQ (reference sequence). The CDR3 length is 15 residues. Trimming at V came to 1 base and at J to 7 bases, leaving 7 bases not matched to a gene. The CDR3 protein is CASSLAPPSGGEQYF. DNA for the CDR3: TGTGCCAGCAGCTTAGCCCCCCCTAGCGGGGGAGAGCAGTACTTC.

V gene TRBV6-1 combines with J gene TRBJ2-7; no clear D gene. The CDR3 is 11 residues long. CDR1 MNHNS and CDR2 SASEGT come from the germline V gene. V was cut by 3 bases and J by 7 bases, with 7 bases left in between. CDR3 coding DNA: TGTGCCAGCAGTGACGCCGCGGAGCAGTACTTC. Amino acid sequence: CASSDAAEQYF.

The genes are TRBV30 and TRBJ1-5, with D hard to call. The CDR3 loop spans 14 amino acids. Germline V gives CDR1 GTSNPN, CDR2 SVGIG (reference sequence). The germline V and J ends were trimmed by 0 bases and 2 bases, with 8 bases remaining between them. In DNA form, the CDR3 reads TGTGCCTGGAGTGTTGGACCGCGCAATCAGCCCCAGCATTTT. It yields the protein CAWSVGPRNQPQHF.

V gene TRBV6-2 or TRBV6-3 combines with J gene TRBJ1-1; 7 nucleotides align to TRBD1. Germline V lookup: CDR1 MNHEY, CDR2 SVGEGT. Trimming removed 2 bases from V and 10 bases from J; junction bases left unmatched: 7. The CDR3 length is 13 residues. The CDR3 DNA is TGTGCCAGCAGTTACCGGCAGGGGGATCGAGCTTTCTTT. Translating it yields CASSYRQGDRAFF.